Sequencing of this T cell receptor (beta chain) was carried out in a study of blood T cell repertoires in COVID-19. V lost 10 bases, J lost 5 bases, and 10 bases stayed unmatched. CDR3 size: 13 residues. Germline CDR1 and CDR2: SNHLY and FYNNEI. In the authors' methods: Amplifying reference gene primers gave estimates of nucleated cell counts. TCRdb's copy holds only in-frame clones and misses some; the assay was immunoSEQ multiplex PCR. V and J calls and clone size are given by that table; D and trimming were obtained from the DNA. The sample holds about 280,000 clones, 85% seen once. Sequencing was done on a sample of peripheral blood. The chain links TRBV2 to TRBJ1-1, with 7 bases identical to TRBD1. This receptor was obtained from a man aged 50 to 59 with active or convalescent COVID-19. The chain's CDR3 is CATTRDSRTEAFF. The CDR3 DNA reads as TGTGCCACCACCCGGGACAGTAGGACTGAAGCTTTCTTT.